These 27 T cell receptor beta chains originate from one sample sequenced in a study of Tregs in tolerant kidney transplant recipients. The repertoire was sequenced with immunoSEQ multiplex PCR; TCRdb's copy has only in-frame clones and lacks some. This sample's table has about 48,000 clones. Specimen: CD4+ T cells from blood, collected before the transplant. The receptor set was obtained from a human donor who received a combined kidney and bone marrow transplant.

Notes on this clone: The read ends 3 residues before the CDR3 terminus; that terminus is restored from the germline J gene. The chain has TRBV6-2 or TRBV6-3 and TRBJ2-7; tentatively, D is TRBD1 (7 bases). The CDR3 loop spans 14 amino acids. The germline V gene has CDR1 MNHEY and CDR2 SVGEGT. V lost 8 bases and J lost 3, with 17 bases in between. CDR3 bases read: TGTGCCAGCGGTAACGCAGGGGGGAGCTACGAG. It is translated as CASGNAGGSYE. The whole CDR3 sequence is CASGNAGGSYEQYF.

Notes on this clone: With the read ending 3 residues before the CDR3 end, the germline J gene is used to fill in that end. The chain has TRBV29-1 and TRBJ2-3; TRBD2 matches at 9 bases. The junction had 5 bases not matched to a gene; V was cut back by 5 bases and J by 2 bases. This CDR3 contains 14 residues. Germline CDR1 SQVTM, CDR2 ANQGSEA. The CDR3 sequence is CSVRSGSTTDTQYF. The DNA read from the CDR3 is TGCAGCGTTCGTAGCGGGAGCACCACAGATACG.

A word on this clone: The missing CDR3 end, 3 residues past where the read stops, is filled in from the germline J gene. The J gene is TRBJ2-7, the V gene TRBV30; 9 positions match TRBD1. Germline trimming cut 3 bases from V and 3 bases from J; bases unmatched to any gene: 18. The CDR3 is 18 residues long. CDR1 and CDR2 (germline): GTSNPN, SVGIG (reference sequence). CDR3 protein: CAWRGTGSLFTLHYEQYF. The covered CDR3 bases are TGTGCCTGGAGAGGGACAGGGTCTCTCTTCACTCTTCACTACGAG.

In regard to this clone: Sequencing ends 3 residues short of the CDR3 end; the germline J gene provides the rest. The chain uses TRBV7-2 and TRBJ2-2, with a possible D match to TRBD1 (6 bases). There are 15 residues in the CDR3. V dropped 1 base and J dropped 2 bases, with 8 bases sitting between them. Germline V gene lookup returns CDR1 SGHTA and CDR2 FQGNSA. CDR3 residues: CASSLGTVNTGELFF. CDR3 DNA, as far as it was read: TGTGCCAGCAGCTTAGGGACAGTAAACACCGGGGAG.

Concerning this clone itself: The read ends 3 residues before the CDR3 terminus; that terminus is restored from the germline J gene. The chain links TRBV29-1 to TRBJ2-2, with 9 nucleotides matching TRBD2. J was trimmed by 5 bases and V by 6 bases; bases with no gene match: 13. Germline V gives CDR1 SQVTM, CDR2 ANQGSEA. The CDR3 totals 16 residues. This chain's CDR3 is CSVEWVAGAGTGELFF. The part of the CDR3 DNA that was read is TGCAGCGTGGAGTGGGTAGCGGGAGCTGGTACCGGGGAG.

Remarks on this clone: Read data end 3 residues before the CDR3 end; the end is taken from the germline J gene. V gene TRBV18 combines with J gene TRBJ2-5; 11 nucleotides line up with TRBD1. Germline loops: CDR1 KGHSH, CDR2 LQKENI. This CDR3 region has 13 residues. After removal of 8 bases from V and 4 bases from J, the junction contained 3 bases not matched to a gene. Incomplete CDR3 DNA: TGTGCCAGCATGGGGACAGGGGGAGAGACC. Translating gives CASMGTGGET. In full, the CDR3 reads CASMGTGGETQYF.

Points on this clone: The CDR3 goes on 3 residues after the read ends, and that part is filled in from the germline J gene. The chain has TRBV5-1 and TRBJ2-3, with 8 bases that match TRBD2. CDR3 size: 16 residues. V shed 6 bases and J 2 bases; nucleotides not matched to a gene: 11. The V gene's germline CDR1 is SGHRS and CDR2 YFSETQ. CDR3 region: CASTPLVAGPTDTQYF. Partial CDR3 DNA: TGCGCCAGCACCCCGTTGGTAGCGGGACCCACAGATACG.

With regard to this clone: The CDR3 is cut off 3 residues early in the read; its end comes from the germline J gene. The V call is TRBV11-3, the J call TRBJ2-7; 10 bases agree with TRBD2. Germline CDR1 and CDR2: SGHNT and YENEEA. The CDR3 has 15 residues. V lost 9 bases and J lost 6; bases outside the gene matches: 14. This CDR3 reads CARGRLAGEGGEQYF. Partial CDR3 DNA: TGTGCCAGGGGAAGGCTAGCGGGAGAGGGTGGCGAG.

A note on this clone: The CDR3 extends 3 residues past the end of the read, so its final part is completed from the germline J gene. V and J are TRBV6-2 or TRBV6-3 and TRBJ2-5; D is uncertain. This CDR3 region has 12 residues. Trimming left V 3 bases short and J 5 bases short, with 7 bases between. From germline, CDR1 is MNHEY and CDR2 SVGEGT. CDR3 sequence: CASSYPLETQYF. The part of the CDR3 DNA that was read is TGTGCCAGCAGTTATCCTTTGGAGACC.

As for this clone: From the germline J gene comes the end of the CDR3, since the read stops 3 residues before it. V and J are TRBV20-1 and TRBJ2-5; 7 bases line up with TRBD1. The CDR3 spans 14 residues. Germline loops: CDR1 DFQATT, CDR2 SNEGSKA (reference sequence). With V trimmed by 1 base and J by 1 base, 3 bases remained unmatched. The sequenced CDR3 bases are TGCAGTGCTAGAGTGGGGACAGTCCAAGAGACC. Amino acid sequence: CSARVGTVQET. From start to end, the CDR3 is CSARVGTVQETQYF.

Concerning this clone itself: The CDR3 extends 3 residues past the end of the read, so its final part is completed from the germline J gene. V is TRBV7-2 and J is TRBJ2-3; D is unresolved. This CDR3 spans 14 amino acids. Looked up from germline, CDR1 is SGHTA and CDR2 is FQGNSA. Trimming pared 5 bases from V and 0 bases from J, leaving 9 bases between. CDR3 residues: CASSQKGSTDTQYF. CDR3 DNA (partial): TGTGCCAGCAGCCAAAAAGGTAGCACAGATACG.

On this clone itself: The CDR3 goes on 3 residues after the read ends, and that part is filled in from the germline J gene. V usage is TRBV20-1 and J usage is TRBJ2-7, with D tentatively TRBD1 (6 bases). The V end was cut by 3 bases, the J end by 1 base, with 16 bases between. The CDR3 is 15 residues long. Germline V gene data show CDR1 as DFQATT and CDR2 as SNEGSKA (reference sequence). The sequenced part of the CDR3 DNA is TGCAGTGCTAGTCTACCGGACAGACAATCCTACGAG. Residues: CSASLPDRQSYE. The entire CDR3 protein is CSASLPDRQSYEQYF.

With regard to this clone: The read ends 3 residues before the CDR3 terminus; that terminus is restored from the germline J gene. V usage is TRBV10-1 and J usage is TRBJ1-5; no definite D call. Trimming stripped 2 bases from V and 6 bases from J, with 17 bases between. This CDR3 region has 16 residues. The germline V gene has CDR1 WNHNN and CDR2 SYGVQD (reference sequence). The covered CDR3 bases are TGCGCCAGCAGTGAGGGCCCAACCGGGTTTTCTCAGCCC. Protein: CASSEGPTGFSQP. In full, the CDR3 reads CASSEGPTGFSQPQHF.

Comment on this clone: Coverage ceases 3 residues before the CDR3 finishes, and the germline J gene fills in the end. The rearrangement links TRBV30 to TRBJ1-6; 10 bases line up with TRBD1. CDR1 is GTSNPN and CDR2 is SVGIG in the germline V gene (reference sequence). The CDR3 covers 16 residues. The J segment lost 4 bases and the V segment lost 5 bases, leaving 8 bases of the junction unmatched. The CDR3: CAWDPGQGIYNSPLHF. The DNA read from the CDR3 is TGTGCCTGGGATCCGGGACAGGGGATTTATAATTCACCC.

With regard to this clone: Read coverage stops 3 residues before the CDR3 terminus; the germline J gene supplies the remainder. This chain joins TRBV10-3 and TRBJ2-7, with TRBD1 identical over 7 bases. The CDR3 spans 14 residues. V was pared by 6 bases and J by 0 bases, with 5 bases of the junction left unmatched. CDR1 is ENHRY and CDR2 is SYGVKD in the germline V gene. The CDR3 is CAISPRDSSYEQYF. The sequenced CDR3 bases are TGTGCCATCAGCCCCCGGGACAGCTCCTACGAG.

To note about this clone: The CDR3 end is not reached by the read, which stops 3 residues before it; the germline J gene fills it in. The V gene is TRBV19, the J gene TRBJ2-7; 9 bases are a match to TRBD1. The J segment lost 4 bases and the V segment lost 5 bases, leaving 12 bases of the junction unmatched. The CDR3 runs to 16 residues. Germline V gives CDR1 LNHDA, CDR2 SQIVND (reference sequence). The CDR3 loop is CASSAIAGQGMYEQYF. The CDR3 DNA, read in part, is TGTGCCAGTAGTGCCATCGCGGGACAGGGTATGTACGAG.

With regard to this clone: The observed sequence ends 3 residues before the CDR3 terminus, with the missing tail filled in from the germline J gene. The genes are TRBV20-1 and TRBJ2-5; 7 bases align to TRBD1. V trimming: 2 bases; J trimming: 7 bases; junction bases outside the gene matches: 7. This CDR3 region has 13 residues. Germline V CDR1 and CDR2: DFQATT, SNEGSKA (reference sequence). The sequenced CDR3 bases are TGCAGTGCTAGACGGGACAGCTTGGGGACC. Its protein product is CSARRDSLGT. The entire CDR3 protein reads CSARRDSLGTQYF.

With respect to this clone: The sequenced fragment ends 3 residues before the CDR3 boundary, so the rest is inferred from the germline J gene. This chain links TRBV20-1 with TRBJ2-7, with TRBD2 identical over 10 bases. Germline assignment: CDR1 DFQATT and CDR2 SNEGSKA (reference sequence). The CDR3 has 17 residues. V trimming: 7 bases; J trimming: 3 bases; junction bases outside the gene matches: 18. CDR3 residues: CSVSGPSGGPGGYEQYF. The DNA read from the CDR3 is TGCAGTGTAAGCGGTCCTAGCGGGGGTCCAGGGGGCTACGAG.

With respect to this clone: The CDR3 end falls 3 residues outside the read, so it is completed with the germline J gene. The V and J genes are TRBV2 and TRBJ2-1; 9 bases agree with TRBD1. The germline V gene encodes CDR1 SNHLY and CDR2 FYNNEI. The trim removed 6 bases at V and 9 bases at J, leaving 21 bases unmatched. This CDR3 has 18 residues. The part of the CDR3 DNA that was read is TGTGCCAGCAGGGCGGGGACAGGGCCCCGGGAGCGTTCCCGTGAG. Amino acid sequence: CASRAGTGPRERSRE. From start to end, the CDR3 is CASRAGTGPRERSREQFF.

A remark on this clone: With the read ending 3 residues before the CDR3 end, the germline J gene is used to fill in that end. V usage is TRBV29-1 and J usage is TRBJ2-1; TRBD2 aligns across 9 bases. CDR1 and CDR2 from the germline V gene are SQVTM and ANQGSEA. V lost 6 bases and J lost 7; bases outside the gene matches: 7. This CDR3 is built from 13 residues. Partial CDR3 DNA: TGCAGCGTGGCTAGCGGGACCGTAAATGAG. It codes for CSVASGTVNE. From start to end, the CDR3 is CSVASGTVNEQFF.

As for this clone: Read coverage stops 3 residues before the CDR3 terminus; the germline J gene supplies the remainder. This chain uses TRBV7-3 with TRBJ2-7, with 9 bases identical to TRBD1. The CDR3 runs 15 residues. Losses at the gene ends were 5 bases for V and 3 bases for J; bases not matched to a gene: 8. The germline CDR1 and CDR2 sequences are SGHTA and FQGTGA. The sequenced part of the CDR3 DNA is TGTGCCAGCAGCCCCCAAGGGGACAGGGTCTACGAG. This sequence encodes CASSPQGDRVYE. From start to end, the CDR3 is CASSPQGDRVYEQYF.

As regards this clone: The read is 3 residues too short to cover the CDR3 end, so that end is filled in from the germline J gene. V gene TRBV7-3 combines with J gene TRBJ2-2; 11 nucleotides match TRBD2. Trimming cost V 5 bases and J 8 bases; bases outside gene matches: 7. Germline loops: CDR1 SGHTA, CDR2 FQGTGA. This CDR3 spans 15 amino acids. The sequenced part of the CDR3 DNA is TGTGCCAGCAGCGCGGGACTAGCGGTTAGGGGGGAG. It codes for CASSAGLAVRGE. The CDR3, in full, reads CASSAGLAVRGELFF.

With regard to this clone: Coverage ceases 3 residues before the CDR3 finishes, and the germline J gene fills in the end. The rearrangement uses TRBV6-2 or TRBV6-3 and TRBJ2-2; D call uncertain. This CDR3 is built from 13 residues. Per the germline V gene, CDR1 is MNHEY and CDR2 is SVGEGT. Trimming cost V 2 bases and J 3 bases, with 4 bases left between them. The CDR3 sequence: CASSYRDTGELFF. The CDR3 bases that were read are TGTGCCAGCAGTTACCGGGACACCGGGGAG.

CDR3 loop: CASSLTSGEGIQYF. The DNA read from the CDR3 is TGTGCCAGCAGCCTAACTAGCGGAGAGGGGATT. The chain recombines TRBV7-2 with TRBJ2-4, with 8 bases matching TRBD2. The read ends 3 residues before the CDR3 terminus; that terminus is restored from the germline J gene. The CDR3 totals 14 residues. CDR1 and CDR2 from the germline V gene are SGHTA and FQGNSA.

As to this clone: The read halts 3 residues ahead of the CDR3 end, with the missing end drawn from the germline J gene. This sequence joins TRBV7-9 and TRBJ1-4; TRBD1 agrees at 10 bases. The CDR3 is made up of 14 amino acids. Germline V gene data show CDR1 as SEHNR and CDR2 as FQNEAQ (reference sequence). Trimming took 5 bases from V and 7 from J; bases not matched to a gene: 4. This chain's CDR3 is CASSRDRGGEKLFF. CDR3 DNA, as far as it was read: TGTGCCAGCAGCAGGGACAGGGGTGGTGAAAAA.

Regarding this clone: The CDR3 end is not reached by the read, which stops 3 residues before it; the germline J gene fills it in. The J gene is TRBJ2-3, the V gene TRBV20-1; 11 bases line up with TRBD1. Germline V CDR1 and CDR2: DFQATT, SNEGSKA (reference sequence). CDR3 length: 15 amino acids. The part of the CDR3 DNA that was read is TGCAGGGGCCGCTCCGGGACAGGGGGGCCAGATACG. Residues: CRGRSGTGGPDT. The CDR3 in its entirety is CRGRSGTGGPDTQYF.

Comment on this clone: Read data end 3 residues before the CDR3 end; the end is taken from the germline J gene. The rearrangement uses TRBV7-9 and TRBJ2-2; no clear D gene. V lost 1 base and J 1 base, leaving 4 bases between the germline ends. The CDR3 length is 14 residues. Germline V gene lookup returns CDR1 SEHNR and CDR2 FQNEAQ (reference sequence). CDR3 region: CASSLVRNTGELFF. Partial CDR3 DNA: TGTGCCAGCAGCTTAGTCAGGAACACCGGGGAG. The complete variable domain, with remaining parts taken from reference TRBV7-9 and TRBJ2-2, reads DTGVSQNPRHKITKRGQNVTFRCDPISEHNRLYWYRQTLGQGPEFLTYFQNEAQLEKSRLLSDRFSAERPKGSFSTLEIQRTEQGDSAMYLCASSLVRNTGELFFGEGSRLTVL.